The sequence of this TCR beta chain was determined in a study of CD8 T cells in Susac syndrome. Random-hexamer reverse transcription was applied to roughly 0.5 to 1 ug RNA. TCRdb itself ran the immunoSEQ multiplex PCR reads through MiXCR, one entry per CDR3 protein. The sample consists of more than 150,000 distinct CDR3 sequences, roughly 96% of them appearing once. Germline lookup yields CDR1 SQVTM and CDR2 ANQGSEA. V was pared by 4 bases and J by 1 base, with 11 bases between. The CDR3 runs 14 residues. Negative isolation was used for CD8+ and CD4+ T cells and FACS enrichment for TEMRA cells. The material sequenced was CD4+ T cells from PBMCs. The sequence was obtained from a human donor with Susac syndrome. This chain joins TRBV29-1 and TRBJ2-1, with D maybe TRBD2 (5 bases). The CDR3 DNA reads TGCAGCGTTGGGGGAGAGGGATCCTACAATGAGCAGTTCTTC. Protein: CSVGGEGSYNEQFF.